What follows are 23 T cell receptor beta chains derived from one specimen sequenced in a study of technical replicates of blood from a handful of donors. Clones were sequenced by immunoSEQ multiplex PCR, and TCRdb holds only the in-frame ones, with some missing. Of 75,000 to 100,000 clones listed, over 85% are singletons. The sequenced sample was T cells isolated from PBMCs. Receptor source: a human donor in good health.

V gene TRBV10-3 combines with J gene TRBJ2-7; 8 positions agree with TRBD2. Germline CDR1 ENHRY, CDR2 SYGVKD. V shed 6 bases, J shed 0 bases, and the junction held 4 bases outside the gene matches. This CDR3 spans 14 amino acids. The CDR3 loop reads CAIRDGRGSYEQYF. CDR3 sequence (DNA): TGTGCCATCAGGGACGGGAGGGGCTCCTACGAGCAGTACTTC.

The chain links TRBV12-5 to TRBJ2-1, with 9 bases aligning to TRBD2. The CDR3 is 13 residues long. Looked up from germline, CDR1 is LGHNT and CDR2 is FRNRAP. J was trimmed by 10 bases and V by 8 bases; bases with no gene match: 9. This chain's CDR3 is CASSPAGGLEQFF. Here the CDR3 DNA reads TGTGCTAGTTCACCAGCGGGAGGCCTCGAGCAGTTCTTC. Combining the CDR3 with reference TRBV12-5 and TRBJ2-1 gives the whole variable domain DARVTQTPRHKVTEMGQEVTMRCQPILGHNTVFWYRQTMMQGLELLAYFRNRAPLDDSGMPKDRFSAEMPDATLATLKIQPSEPRDSAVYFCASSPAGGLEQFFGPGTRLTVL.

J is TRBJ1-1 and V is TRBV30; a possible D gene is TRBD1 (6 bases). The CDR3 sequence is 14 residues long. Trimming removed 5 bases at V and 3 bases at J, with 16 bases between. Germline loops: CDR1 GTSNPN, CDR2 SVGIG (reference sequence). CDR3 in DNA: TGTGCCTGGGGCCAAGGGCAGGGGTACACTGAAGCTTTCTTT. Protein: CAWGQGQGYTEAFF.

This chain uses TRBV11-2 with TRBJ2-2, with 11 bases aligning to TRBD2. Germline lookup yields CDR1 SGHAT and CDR2 FQNNGV. The ends lost 8 bases at V and 5 bases at J; junction bases unmatched: 4. CDR3 length equals 14 residues. The CDR3 nucleotides are TGTGCCAGCCGATGGACTAGCGGGACCGGGGAGCTGTTTTTT. It encodes CASRWTSGTGELFF.

CDR3 in DNA: TGTGCCAGCAGCGACCGACAGGGGATCTACGAGCAGTACTTC. Translated: CASSDRQGIYEQYF. The rearrangement uses TRBV6-1 and TRBJ2-7; 8 nucleotides agree with TRBD1. The CDR3 is 14 amino acids. After removal of 6 bases from V and 3 bases from J, the junction contained 7 bases not matched to a gene. Per germline, CDR1 MNHNS and CDR2 SASEGT.

This chain connects TRBV5-1 to TRBJ1-1; 7 positions agree with TRBD1. Germline V gene lookup returns CDR1 SGHRS and CDR2 YFSETQ. J was trimmed by 1 base and V by 4 bases; bases with no gene match: 10. The CDR3 consists of 16 residues. The CDR3 nucleotides are TGCGCCAGCAGCAAAGACAGGGTGAATAAGAACACTGAAGCTTTCTTT. Its protein product is CASSKDRVNKNTEAFF.

J is TRBJ2-4 and V is TRBV27; unclear D gene. The length of the CDR3 is 16 residues. Germline CDR1 and CDR2: MNHEY and SMNVEV (reference sequence). Trimming pared 4 bases from V and 0 bases from J, leaving 13 bases between. CDR3 in DNA: TGTGCCAGCAGTTCTAGATGGGTGATAGCCAAAAACATTCAGTACTTC. Its translation is CASSSRWVIAKNIQYF.

In the case of this clone: At one end, the junction sequence differs from germline, possibly due to a read error. The J gene is TRBJ2-7, the V gene TRBV5-1; 9 nucleotides agree with TRBD1. Per germline, CDR1 SGHRS and CDR2 YFSETQ. The CDR3 contains 11 residues. The CDR3 bases are TGCGCCAGCAGCTTGGAACTGACAGGGGGGTTC. Translating it yields CASSLELTGGF.

The CDR3 coding sequence is TGTGCCAGCAGCGCGGCGGCTTTGTGGGAGCAGTACTTC. Protein sequence: CASSAAALWEQYF. The V and J genes are TRBV7-9 and TRBJ2-7; no reliable D call. Trimming left V 5 bases short and J 7 bases short, with 15 bases between. Germline CDR1 SEHNR, CDR2 FQNEAQ (reference sequence). This CDR3 region has 13 residues.

The rearrangement joins TRBV6-1 to TRBJ2-7; 7 positions agree with TRBD1. Germline CDR1 MNHNS, CDR2 SASEGT. The CDR3 sequence is 12 residues long. The ends lost 6 bases at V and 6 bases at J; junction bases unmatched: 5. The CDR3 nucleotides are TGTGCCAGCAGCCAAGACAGGGCCGAGCAGTACTTC. Protein: CASSQDRAEQYF.

The chain has TRBV30 and TRBJ1-1; D is ambiguous. The V end was cut by 1 base, the J end by 1 base, with 7 bases between. The CDR3 totals 13 residues. The germline gives CDR1 GTSNPN, CDR2 SVGIG (reference sequence). The CDR3 loop reads CAWSAQRNTEAFF. CDR3 sequence (DNA): TGTGCCTGGAGTGCACAACGGAACACTGAAGCTTTCTTT.

The chain recombines TRBV7-9 with TRBJ1-1; 8 bases line up with TRBD1. The CDR3 totals 12 residues. Germline values: CDR1 SEHNR, CDR2 FQNEAQ (reference sequence). V trimming: 3 bases; J trimming: 7 bases; junction bases outside the gene matches: 1. This CDR3 reads CASSLTGDEAFF. The CDR3 DNA is TGTGCCAGCAGCTTGACAGGGGATGAAGCTTTCTTT.

This chain links TRBV11-3 with TRBJ2-5; D unresolved. Germline assignment: CDR1 SGHNT and CDR2 YENEEA. The V gene lost 1 base and the J gene lost 3 bases, with 15 bases spanning the gap. This CDR3 is 16 amino acids long. CDR3 DNA sequence: TGTGCCAGCAGCTTAGGTTCCGGAGAACTAAAAGAGACCCAGTACTTC. It encodes CASSLGSGELKETQYF.

The rearrangement uses TRBV5-1 and TRBJ2-7; D is perhaps TRBD1 (6 bases). From germline, CDR1 is SGHRS and CDR2 YFSETQ. V lost 1 base and J 6 bases, leaving 11 bases between the germline ends. The CDR3 length is 13 residues. As DNA, the CDR3 is TGCGCCAGCAGCTTGCCGGACAGTCCCGAGCAGTACTTC. Residues: CASSLPDSPEQYF. The full variable domain, its missing parts supplied by reference TRBV5-1 and TRBJ2-7, is KAGVTQTPRYLIKTRGQQVTLSCSPISGHRSVSWYQQTPGQGLQFLFEYFSETQRNKGNFPGRFSGRQFSNSRSEMNVSTLELGDSALYLCASSLPDSPEQYFGPGTRLTVT.

CDR3 sequence reads: CASSWDRVATEAFF. The CDR3 DNA follows: TGTGCCAGTTCGTGGGACAGGGTAGCCACTGAAGCTTTCTTT. V gene TRBV18 combines with J gene TRBJ1-1, with TRBD1 matching 9 bases. The CDR3 covers 14 residues. The V and J ends lost 9 bases and 4 bases, in that order; junction bases with no gene match: 9. The germline V gene has CDR1 KGHSH and CDR2 LQKENI.

The DNA of the CDR3 is TGTGCCAGCAGCTTAGCGGACTTGAACTATGGCTACACCTTC. It is translated as CASSLADLNYGYTF. V is TRBV7-9 and J is TRBJ1-2, with D unclear. CDR1 is SEHNR, CDR2 FQNEAQ, per germline (reference sequence). This CDR3 is built from 14 residues. V shed 0 bases and J shed 2 bases, with 7 bases lying between them.

This chain joins TRBV19 and TRBJ2-3; no clear D. The CDR3 is made up of 12 amino acids. V gave up 7 bases and J gave up 8 bases, with 13 bases separating them. Germline V gives CDR1 LNHDA, CDR2 SQIVND (reference sequence). The chain's CDR3 is CASTPGLGTQYF. The CDR3 DNA is TGTGCCAGTACTCCGGGTTTAGGTACGCAGTATTTT.

This chain links TRBV6-1 with TRBJ1-2; D is unresolved. The V and J ends lost 6 bases and 8 bases respectively, with 10 bases between them. Germline V gene sequence: CDR1 MNHNS, CDR2 SASEGT. The CDR3 spans 11 residues. As DNA, the CDR3 is TGTGCCAGCAGCCCAGGCTACGGCTACACCTTC. This codes for CASSPGYGYTF.

V gene TRBV11-3 combines with J gene TRBJ2-3; maybe TRBD2 (6 bases). This CDR3 has 16 amino acids. With 0 bases removed from V and 5 bases from J, the gap between germline ends came to 15 bases. Per germline, CDR1 SGHNT and CDR2 YENEEA. CDR3: CASSLDLAGSRDTQYF. In DNA form, the CDR3 reads TGTGCCAGCAGCTTAGATCTCGCGGGGTCCCGAGATACGCAGTATTTT.

This chain connects TRBV4-1 to TRBJ2-7, with TRBD2 as a possible D gene (6 bases). Germline CDR1 reads MGHRA; CDR2 reads YSYEKL. The CDR3 consists of 16 residues. V was clipped by 5 bases and J by 0 bases, with 17 bases between them. The CDR3 DNA reads as TGCGCCAGCAGCTTAGAAGGGGCGGGGACCTCCTACGAGCAGTACTTC. This sequence encodes CASSLEGAGTSYEQYF.

The V gene is TRBV6-6, the J gene TRBJ1-6, with 11 bases that match TRBD1. The CDR3 is 14 amino acids. Germline loops: CDR1 MNHNY, CDR2 SVGAGI (reference sequence). Trimming cost V 5 bases and J 10 bases; bases outside gene matches: 4. CDR3 DNA: TGTGCCAGCAGTCGGGACAGGGGGAACTCACCCCTCCACTTT. Translated: CASSRDRGNSPLHF.

The chain carries TRBV11-3 and TRBJ2-5, with D possibly being TRBD1 (5 bases). The germline gives CDR1 SGHNT, CDR2 YENEEA. This CDR3 spans 14 amino acids. V gave up 5 bases and J gave up 2 bases, with 12 bases separating them. The CDR3 loop is CASSPDSGQETQYF. The CDR3 DNA reads as TGTGCCAGCAGCCCTGACTCAGGGCAAGAGACCCAGTACTTC.

V gene TRBV6-1 combines with J gene TRBJ1-5; 10 nucleotides align to TRBD1. Germline CDR1 is MNHNS and CDR2 is SASEGT. The CDR3 is 16 amino acids. J lost 6 bases, V lost 4 bases, and 9 bases had no gene match. CDR3 DNA: TGTGCCAGCAGTGCGACCGCCGGGACAGGGGTTCAGCCCCAGCATTTT. Its translation is CASSATAGTGVQPQHF.